These T cell receptor beta chains were read from a single sample in a study of shared clonotypes between healthy human individuals. Using immunoSEQ multiplex PCR, the repertoire was profiled, and TCRdb retains in-frame clones only, with some absent. The sample records about 2.3 million clones, around 90% being singletons. The specimen sequenced was naive CD4+ T cells from PBMCs. The receptors were sampled from a man between 18 and 35 years old in good health. Some clones in this sample may be carry-over from other donors' samples. Both conserved end residues are part of each CDR3. Fields, in order: D gene, V gene, clone size, J gene, CDR3 DNA, CDR3 protein. The D gene is left open where the match is weak. Size values are once, few and many counts, or a class for expanded clones, and some rows have none.

d_gene: .
v_gene: TRBV19
abundance: once
j_gene: TRBJ1-2
CDR3nt: TGTGCCAGTAGTATAGGGGGGAGCTACACCTTC
CDR3aa: CASSIGGSYTF

d_gene: .
v_gene: TRBV2
abundance: .
j_gene: TRBJ1-1
CDR3nt: TGTGCCAGCAGTGACCTCCTAGGGGCGCCAGGGTTGGGCACTGAAGCTTTCTTT
CDR3aa: CASSDLLGAPGLGTEAFF

d_gene: TRBD1
v_gene: TRBV15
abundance: .
j_gene: TRBJ1-5
CDR3nt: TGTGCCACCAGCAGAGGGGGACAGGGTATTCAGCCCCAGCATTTT
CDR3aa: CATSRGGQGIQPQHF

d_gene: .
v_gene: TRBV5-1
abundance: .
j_gene: TRBJ2-7
CDR3nt: TGCGCCAGCAGCTTGGGTGGAGGGGACTCCTACGAGCAGTACTTC
CDR3aa: CASSLGGGDSYEQYF

d_gene: .
v_gene: TRBV5-1
abundance: .
j_gene: TRBJ2-7
CDR3nt: TGCGCCAGCAGTTATCTTACCGGGGCCCGGGGCGAGCAGTACTTC
CDR3aa: CASSYLTGARGEQYF

d_gene: .
v_gene: TRBV23-1
abundance: .
j_gene: TRBJ2-7
CDR3nt: TGCGCCAGCAGTCAAACCCCCGACTTCCCCTCCTACGAGCAGTACTTC
CDR3aa: CASSQTPDFPSYEQYF

d_gene: .
v_gene: TRBV11-2
abundance: once
j_gene: TRBJ1-1
CDR3nt: TGTGCCAGCAGCTTACGGGCGGGGGCTGGTGAAGCTTTCTTT
CDR3aa: CASSLRAGAGEAFF

d_gene: TRBD2
v_gene: TRBV7-2
abundance: .
j_gene: TRBJ2-7
CDR3nt: TGTGCCAGCAGCTTACCGGGACTAGTCCCACCCGAGCAGTACTTC
CDR3aa: CASSLPGLVPPEQYF

d_gene: .
v_gene: TRBV15
abundance: .
j_gene: TRBJ1-1
CDR3nt: TGTGCCACCAGCACCGGGAACACTGAAGCTTTCTTT
CDR3aa: CATSTGNTEAFF

d_gene: TRBD1
v_gene: TRBV18
abundance: .
j_gene: TRBJ1-1
CDR3nt: TGTGCCAGCTCACCACCGGGACAGGGTGAAGCTTTCTTT
CDR3aa: CASSPPGQGEAFF

d_gene: .
v_gene: TRBV4-1
abundance: .
j_gene: TRBJ1-1
CDR3nt: TGCGCCAGCAGCCAATTACCCGGGGGGGGGAACACTGAAGCTTTCTTT
CDR3aa: CASSQLPGGGNTEAFF

d_gene: .
v_gene: TRBV5-1
abundance: .
j_gene: TRBJ2-1
CDR3nt: TGCGCCAGCAGCTTGGCCGGGCCTGGCAATGAGCAGTTCTTC
CDR3aa: CASSLAGPGNEQFF

d_gene: .
v_gene: TRBV11-3
abundance: .
j_gene: TRBJ2-7
CDR3nt: TGTGCCAGCAGCCGCCCCACCCGGAAGTCCTACGAGCAGTACTTC
CDR3aa: CASSRPTRKSYEQYF

d_gene: .
v_gene: TRBV11-2
abundance: .
j_gene: TRBJ1-3
CDR3nt: TGTGCCAGCAGCTCCCCCAGGCTGGGAGGAAACACCATATATTTT
CDR3aa: CASSSPRLGGNTIYF

d_gene: .
v_gene: TRBV13
abundance: once
j_gene: TRBJ2-5
CDR3nt: TGTGCCAGCAGCTCGCTTGTGAGGGGGTACCAAGAGACCCAGTACTTC
CDR3aa: CASSSLVRGYQETQYF

d_gene: .
v_gene: TRBV5-1
abundance: .
j_gene: TRBJ1-4
CDR3nt: TGCGCCAGCAGCCAGGGGCAGGGGATGGAAAAACTGTTTTTT
CDR3aa: CASSQGQGMEKLFF

d_gene: TRBD1
v_gene: TRBV19
abundance: .
j_gene: TRBJ2-1
CDR3nt: TGTGCCAGTAGTATAGGGGGACAGGGCTGGGATGAGCAGTTCTTC
CDR3aa: CASSIGGQGWDEQFF

d_gene: TRBD2
v_gene: TRBV6-5
abundance: .
j_gene: TRBJ2-7
CDR3nt: TGTGCCAGCATGCCTAGCGGGAATTATGAGCAGTACTTC
CDR3aa: CASMPSGNYEQYF

d_gene: TRBD1
v_gene: TRBV15
abundance: .
j_gene: TRBJ1-4
CDR3nt: TGTGCCACCAGCCTAAGACAGGGGAAGGGTGAAAAACTGTTTTTT
CDR3aa: CATSLRQGKGEKLFF

d_gene: .
v_gene: TRBV13
abundance: .
j_gene: TRBJ1-2
CDR3nt: TGTGCCAGCAGCTTACAGCGGAACTATGGCTACACCTTC
CDR3aa: CASSLQRNYGYTF

d_gene: TRBD2
v_gene: TRBV19
abundance: .
j_gene: TRBJ2-1
CDR3nt: TGTGCCAGTAGTACGGGACGACTAGCGGGACCACACAATGAGCAGTTCTTC
CDR3aa: CASSTGRLAGPHNEQFF

d_gene: .
v_gene: TRBV18
abundance: once
j_gene: TRBJ2-6
CDR3nt: TGTGCCAGCTCCCTCGACGATGTAGGATACTCTGGGGCCAACGTCCTGACTTTC
CDR3aa: CASSLDDVGYSGANVLTF

d_gene: .
v_gene: TRBV5-1
abundance: .
j_gene: TRBJ2-7
CDR3nt: TGCGCCAGCAGCTTGGCAAGGCACTACTCCTACGAGCAGTACTTC
CDR3aa: CASSLARHYSYEQYF

d_gene: .
v_gene: TRBV7-9
abundance: .
j_gene: TRBJ2-7
CDR3nt: TGTGCCAGCAGCCCCGTGGAGGATTATTCCTACGAGCAGTACTTC
CDR3aa: CASSPVEDYSYEQYF

d_gene: TRBD1
v_gene: TRBV7-2
abundance: .
j_gene: TRBJ1-5
CDR3nt: TGTGCCAGCAGCTTGGGGGACAGATCCAATCAGCCCCAGCATTTT
CDR3aa: CASSLGDRSNQPQHF

d_gene: .
v_gene: TRBV29-1
abundance: .
j_gene: TRBJ2-1
CDR3nt: TGCAGCGGGGGGAGGGGGAATGAGCAGTTCTTC
CDR3aa: CSGGRGNEQFF

d_gene: TRBD1
v_gene: TRBV29-1
abundance: .
j_gene: TRBJ1-1
CDR3nt: TGCAGCGTTGTTTGGACAGGATCTCACACTGAAGCTTTCTTT
CDR3aa: CSVVWTGSHTEAFF

d_gene: TRBD2
v_gene: TRBV28
abundance: .
j_gene: TRBJ2-7
CDR3nt: TGTGCCAGCAGAGGAAGCGGGAGGGCTCGGGGAACTGGCGAGCAGTACTTC
CDR3aa: CASRGSGRARGTGEQYF

d_gene: .
v_gene: TRBV6-5
abundance: .
j_gene: TRBJ2-7
CDR3nt: TGTGCCAGCAGTTCCCCGGGCACGTACGAGCAGTACTTC
CDR3aa: CASSSPGTYEQYF

d_gene: .
v_gene: TRBV11-2
abundance: .
j_gene: TRBJ1-4
CDR3nt: TGTGCCAGCAGCTTAGGGCACGGGCTGTTTTTT
CDR3aa: CASSLGHGLFF

d_gene: TRBD2
v_gene: TRBV7-3
abundance: .
j_gene: TRBJ2-1
CDR3nt: TGTGCCAGCAGCTTAGGCGCTAGCGGCAATGAGCAGTTCTTC
CDR3aa: CASSLGASGNEQFF

d_gene: TRBD1
v_gene: TRBV28
abundance: .
j_gene: TRBJ1-2
CDR3nt: TGTGCCGCCCGAATAGGGGGATTATCGGACAGGGGATTTTATGGCTACACCTTC
CDR3aa: CAARIGGLSDRGFYGYTF

d_gene: .
v_gene: TRBV5-6
abundance: .
j_gene: TRBJ2-7
CDR3nt: TGTGCCAGCAGCTCTCCGGCGGGCTCCTACGAGCAGTACTTC
CDR3aa: CASSSPAGSYEQYF

d_gene: TRBD1
v_gene: TRBV6-6
abundance: .
j_gene: TRBJ2-7
CDR3nt: TGTGCCAGCAGTCTGACAGGGGTCGGGCAGTACTTC
CDR3aa: CASSLTGVGQYF

d_gene: .
v_gene: TRBV7-2
abundance: .
j_gene: TRBJ2-3
CDR3nt: TGTGCCAGCAGCCTCCTTGGTGCAGATACGCAGTATTTT
CDR3aa: CASSLLGADTQYF

d_gene: .
v_gene: TRBV12-5
abundance: once
j_gene: TRBJ1-1
CDR3nt: TGTGCTAGTGGTTTGGAAGCAAACACTGAAGCTTTCTTT
CDR3aa: CASGLEANTEAFF

d_gene: .
v_gene: TRBV1
abundance: once
j_gene: TRBJ2-7
CDR3nt: TGCACCAGCAGCCACGGCCCGGGACTCGAGTCCTACGAGCAGTACTTC
CDR3aa: CTSSHGPGLESYEQYF

d_gene: .
v_gene: TRBV6-5
abundance: .
j_gene: TRBJ1-1
CDR3nt: TGTGCCAGCAGTTACTCTGGCAACAAGAACACTGAAGCTTTCTTT
CDR3aa: CASSYSGNKNTEAFF

d_gene: .
v_gene: TRBV7-2
abundance: .
j_gene: TRBJ2-1
CDR3nt: TGTGCCAGCAGCTTTCCAAACAAAGGGCATGAGCAGTTCTTC
CDR3aa: CASSFPNKGHEQFF

d_gene: TRBD1
v_gene: TRBV6-5
abundance: .
j_gene: TRBJ1-1
CDR3nt: TGTGCCAGCAGTCGGACAGGGGGCGATAACACTGAAGCTTTCTTT
CDR3aa: CASSRTGGDNTEAFF

d_gene: .
v_gene: TRBV5-4
abundance: .
j_gene: TRBJ2-2
CDR3nt: TGTGCCAGCAGCTTGTTAGGGACGGCGGCCGGGGAGCTGTTTTTT
CDR3aa: CASSLLGTAAGELFF

d_gene: .
v_gene: TRBV28
abundance: .
j_gene: TRBJ1-3
CDR3nt: TGTGCCAGCAGGCGGCCACCCCCGGGAAACACCATATATTTT
CDR3aa: CASRRPPPGNTIYF

d_gene: .
v_gene: TRBV2
abundance: .
j_gene: TRBJ1-1
CDR3nt: TGTGCCAGCAGGGTTGCGATTGGGGTCGCTGAAGCTTTCTTT
CDR3aa: CASRVAIGVAEAFF

d_gene: .
v_gene: TRBV28
abundance: once
j_gene: TRBJ2-5
CDR3nt: TGTGCCAGCAGTTTACCCCAAACGACCCAGTACTTC
CDR3aa: CASSLPQTTQYF

d_gene: .
v_gene: TRBV9
abundance: .
j_gene: TRBJ2-6
CDR3nt: TGTGCCAGCAGCTTCTGGGACCTAAGCTCTGGGGCCAACGTCCTGACTTTC
CDR3aa: CASSFWDLSSGANVLTF

d_gene: .
v_gene: TRBV11-3
abundance: .
j_gene: TRBJ2-3
CDR3nt: TGTGCCAGCAGCCCACGGGCCACAGATACGCAGTATTTT
CDR3aa: CASSPRATDTQYF

d_gene: TRBD1
v_gene: TRBV7-3
abundance: .
j_gene: TRBJ2-3
CDR3nt: TGTGCCAGCCGAAAGACAGGGATAACAGATACGCAGTATTTT
CDR3aa: CASRKTGITDTQYF

d_gene: .
v_gene: TRBV27
abundance: once
j_gene: TRBJ2-5
CDR3nt: TGTGCCAGCAGTCGCCCGGAGGGAGAGACCCAGTACTTC
CDR3aa: CASSRPEGETQYF

d_gene: .
v_gene: TRBV5-5
abundance: .
j_gene: TRBJ1-5
CDR3nt: TGTGCCAGCAGCTTGGGGGGAAGTGACAATCAGCCCCAGCATTTT
CDR3aa: CASSLGGSDNQPQHF

d_gene: TRBD1
v_gene: TRBV9
abundance: .
j_gene: TRBJ1-1
CDR3nt: TGTGCCAGCAGCCCCTGGGGACAGGGGAACACTGAAGCTTTCTTT
CDR3aa: CASSPWGQGNTEAFF